This T cell receptor beta chain was documented in a study of T cell clones after liver transplantation. Study in general: Liver transplant recipients had immunosuppression withdrawal attempted within 2 years. Graft-donor-reactive sequences were compared with third-party-reactive TCRbeta sequences from pre-transplant mixed lymphocyte reactions. Whole-study findings and limits: Circulating graft-donor-reactive CD4 TCRbeta sequences fell significantly post-transplant in most of the 8 subjects.

Germline lookup yields CDR1 LNHNV and CDR2 YYDKDF (reference sequence). Trimming pared 4 bases from V and 6 bases from J, leaving 11 bases between. CDR3 length: 13 residues. TCRdb's table, derived via immunoSEQ multiplex PCR, lists solely in-frame clones and lacks some. The repertoire includes around 75,000 clones, under 90% of them detected once, and 2.1% sits in the top ten. This clone has only a few counts. Its specificity is unknown. This specimen consisted of CD4+ T cells from blood, obtained about 50 months after liver transplant. This clonotype originated in a human patient who received a liver transplant. Some T cells may arise from the graft donor. The gene calls are TRBV15 and TRBJ2-3; possible D gene TRBD1, 5 bases. The CDR3 nucleotides read TGTGCCACCAGCAAAGGACAAACGGATACGCAGTATTTT. Its protein product is CATSKGQTDTQYF.